This TCR beta chain was captured by sequencing in a study of cytomegalovirus exposure and HLA in healthy donors. Study results and caveats: The study recorded 150 to 200 TCR beta chains that were cytomegalovirus-associated. Per a later analysis, HLA-associated TCR beta chains showed more clonal expansion than other, equally common TCR beta chains. In all likelihood, a cluster of highly shared sequence variants was a sequencing artifact.

The CDR3 covers 13 residues. CDR1 is MNHNY and CDR2 is SVGAGI in the germline V gene (reference sequence). V gave up 6 bases and J gave up 7 bases, with 15 bases separating them. A multiplex PCR was run with 60 Vbeta primers and 13 Jbeta primers. TCRdb keeps only in-frame clones here, not all; method: immunoSEQ multiplex PCR. Here the sample spans over 100,000 clones, 63% being singletons. Regarding this clone: The antigen remains unidentified.

V and J are TRBV6-6 and TRBJ1-1; D not resolved. The material sequenced was PBMCs. This receptor was taken from a man in his forties or fifties in good health and CMV-seropositive. CDR3: CASSDLTGFEAFF. CDR3 DNA sequence: TGTGCCAGCAGCGACTTGACTGGCTTTGAAGCTTTCTTT.